The 9 T cell receptor beta chains below come from one sample, sequenced in a study of tumor-infiltrating lymphocytes in primary liver carcinoma. Synthesis of TCR beta cDNA was carried out from 500 ng total RNA with a constant-region primer. TCR beta libraries came from three nested multiplex PCR rounds using slightly modified ARM-PCR. Rounds one and two of PCR, each of around 11 cycles, were primed with TRBV1-TRBV30 forward primers and a C-beta reverse primer. TCRdb re-called the multiplex PCR reads through MiXCR, storing one row per CDR3 protein. Of some 190,000 distinct CDR3 sequences listed, just under 85% are singletons. DNA and RNA were both co-extracted from approximately 20-30 mg of bulk tissue that had not been sorted. Sequencing used tumor tissue from primary liver carcinoma. Receptor source: a man in his forties or fifties with primary liver carcinoma and hepatitis B virus infection.

As for this clonotype: The junction and the germline gene differ at one end; a read error may be behind it. The rearrangement uses TRBV5-4 and TRBJ2-6; a weak D match, TRBD1 (6 bases). The CDR3 has 17 amino acids. Germline CDR1 and CDR2: SGHNT and YYREEE (reference sequence). CDR3 DNA: TGTGCCAGCAGCGGGTACAGGGTGGCCTCTGGGTCCAACGTCCTGACTTTC. Translation: CASSGYRVASGSNVLTF. The whole variable domain, remainder taken from reference TRBV5-4 and TRBJ2-6, is ETGVTQSPTHLIKTRGQQVTLRCSSQSGHNTVSWYQQALGQGPQFIFQYYREEENGRGNFPPRFSGLQFPNYSSELNVNALELDDSALYLCASSGYRVASGSNVLTFGAGSRLTVL.

Comments on this clonotype: A much larger clone lies a single base off, so this may be a read error. The CDR3 nucleotides are TGCGCCAGCAGCCTGAGGTGTTCTGGGGCCAACGTCCTGACTTTC. Its translation is CASSLRCSGANVLTF. V and J are TRBV5-1 and TRBJ2-6; D is unresolved. This CDR3 spans 15 amino acids. The V gene's germline CDR1 is SGHRS and CDR2 YFSETQ. V was trimmed by 4 bases and J by 1 base, leaving 9 bases between them. Based on the CDR3 plus reference TRBV5-1 and TRBJ2-6, the full variable domain is KAGVTQTPRYLIKTRGQQVTLSCSPISGHRSVSWYQQTPGQGLQFLFEYFSETQRNKGNFPGRFSGRQFSNSRSEMNVSTLELGDSALYLCASSLRCSGANVLTFGAGSRLTVL.

In its sample, this clonotype was seen once. The chain recombines TRBV5-1 with TRBJ1-5; D is perhaps TRBD1 (5 bases). The CDR3 runs 15 residues. The germline V gene has CDR1 SGHRS and CDR2 YFSETQ. Trimming removed 1 base from V and 8 bases from J, with 16 bases in between. This chain's CDR3 is CASSLMSGNGEPQHF. CDR3 sequence (DNA): TGCGCCAGCAGCTTGATGTCAGGGAATGGTGAGCCCCAGCATTTT.

The chain carries TRBV6-1 and TRBJ2-3, with D possibly called TRBD1 or TRBD2 (5 bases each). This CDR3 has 16 residues. Trimming cost V 2 bases and J 4 bases, with 16 bases left between them. The germline V gene encodes CDR1 MNHNS and CDR2 SASEGT. CDR3 loop: CASSEIGGHCADTQYF. CDR3 nucleotide sequence: TGTGCCAGCAGTGAAATAGGAGGACACTGCGCAGATACGCAGTATTTT.

About this clonotype itself: This may come from a read error, since a much larger clone is one base off. CDR3 sequence reads: CVSSLGQARGYGYTF. CDR3 sequence (DNA): TGTGTCAGCAGTTTGGGGCAGGCGAGGGGCTATGGCTACACCTTC. The V gene is TRBV28, the J gene TRBJ1-2, with a tentative D call TRBD1 (5 bases). CDR1 and CDR2 (germline): MDHEN, SYDVKM. The CDR3 is 15 amino acids.

On this clonotype itself: Germline and junction disagree at one end, which may indicate a read error. This chain connects TRBV4-2 to TRBJ2-7; D is tentatively TRBD1 or TRBD2 (5 bases each). Per germline, CDR1 LGHNA and CDR2 YNFKEQ. The CDR3 is made up of 17 amino acids. CDR3 in amino acids: CACSQERLETEGWEQYF. CDR3 nucleotide sequence: TGTGCCTGCAGCCAAGAGAGGCTCGAGACAGAGGGCTGGGAGCAGTACTTC.

As to this clonotype: Compared with germline, one end of the junction differs, possibly owing to a read error. The rearrangement links TRBV25-1 to TRBJ2-5; D is possibly TRBD1 (5 bases). Germline loops: CDR1 MGHDK, CDR2 SYGVNS. The CDR3 extends over 14 amino acids. CDR3 sequence: CASSDWAGQEIQYF. The CDR3, as DNA: TGTGCCAGTAGTGATTGGGCAGGGCAAGAGATCCAGTACTTC.

As to this clonotype: The germline gene is not matched at one end of the junction; a read error may be the cause. The chain is built from TRBV29-1 and TRBJ1-2; D gene ambiguous. The CDR3 spans 14 residues. Germline loops: CDR1 SQVTM, CDR2 ANQGSEA. The CDR3 sequence: CSVKFEQSIYGYTF. In DNA form, the CDR3 reads TGCAGCGTCAAGTTTGAACAGTCTATCTATGGATACACCTTC.

The chain recombines TRBV6-6 with TRBJ1-4, with D tentatively TRBD1 (5 bases). The V gene's germline CDR1 is MNHNY and CDR2 SVGAGI (reference sequence). The CDR3 contains 11 residues. Written as DNA, the CDR3 is TGTACTAGCAGTTTGGGGGGAAAACTGTTTTTT. This gives the protein CTSSLGGKLFF.